Each of the 5 T cell receptor beta chains below was sequenced from the same sample in a study of CXCR3-negative and CXCR3-positive naive CD8 T cells. The method, 5' RACE with UMI labels, was used to prepare the TRB cDNA libraries. TCRdb reanalyzed the 5' RACE reads, giving one entry per CDR3 protein sequence and no DNA. The data show about 110,000 distinct CDR3 sequences, and the top ten clones hold 0.3% to 0.45%. Study-wide results and caveats: In CXCR3-positive naive cells, the TRB CDR3s were more hydrophobic than in CXCR3-negative naive cells.

Their target antigens are unknown. Material for sequencing was naive CXCR3+ CD8+ T cells from blood. Documented subset: CD45RO-CCR7+CD27+CD95- naive CD8+ T cells expressing CXCR3 (TNR3+). Receptors were obtained from a human donor in good health. Some clones in this sample may be carry-over from other donors' samples.

The rearrangement links TRBV11-3 to TRBJ2-1; the D call of TRBD2 rests on TCRdb alone, since no DNA is present to check it. The CDR3 totals 16 residues. The V gene's germline CDR1 is SGHNT and CDR2 YENEEA. The CDR3 loop is CASSRLGSGVYNEQFF.

The chain links TRBV7-2 to TRBJ2-1; TCRdb's D gene call, TRBD1, goes unchecked for lack of DNA. CDR3 length: 16 amino acids. CDR1 is SGHTA, CDR2 FQGNSA, per germline. The CDR3 is CASSLERVGGINEQFF.

The chain combines TRBV7-9 with TRBJ1-6; TCRdb's D call, TRBD1, is unchecked because there is no DNA. Germline values: CDR1 SEHNR, CDR2 FQNEAQ (reference sequence). The CDR3 runs 15 residues. CDR3 in amino acids: CASSSRDRVDSPLHF.

V and J are TRBV7-8 and TRBJ2-1; TCRdb selects TRBD2, and the lack of DNA leaves this call unchecked. The germline CDR1 and CDR2 sequences are SGHVS and FQNEAQ. The CDR3 has 15 residues. CDR3: CASSPSGYAYNEQFF.

This chain joins TRBV12-3 or TRBV12-4 and TRBJ2-7; TCRdb selects TRBD2, and the lack of DNA leaves this call unchecked. The CDR3 runs to 12 residues. CDR3 region: CASTPDSGEQYF.